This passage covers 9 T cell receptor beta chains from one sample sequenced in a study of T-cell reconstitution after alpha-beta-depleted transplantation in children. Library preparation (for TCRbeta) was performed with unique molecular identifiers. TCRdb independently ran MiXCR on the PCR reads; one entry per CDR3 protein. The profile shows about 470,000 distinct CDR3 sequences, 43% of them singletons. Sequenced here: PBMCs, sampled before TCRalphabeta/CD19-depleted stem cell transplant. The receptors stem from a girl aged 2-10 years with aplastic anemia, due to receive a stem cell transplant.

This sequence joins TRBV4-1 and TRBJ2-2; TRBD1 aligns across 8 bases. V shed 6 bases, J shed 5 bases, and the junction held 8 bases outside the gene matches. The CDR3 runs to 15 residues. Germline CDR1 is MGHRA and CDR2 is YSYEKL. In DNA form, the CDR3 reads TGCGCCAGCAGACCCGGACAGGGAGGAACCGGGGAGCTGTTTTTT. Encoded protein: CASRPGQGGTGELFF.

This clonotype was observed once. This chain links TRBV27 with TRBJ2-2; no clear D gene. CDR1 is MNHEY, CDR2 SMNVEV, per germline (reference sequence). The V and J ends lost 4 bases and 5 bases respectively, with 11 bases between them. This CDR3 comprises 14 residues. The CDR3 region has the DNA TGTGCCAGCAGTTCCCTAATTAAAACCGGGGAGCTGTTTTTT. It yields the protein CASSSLIKTGELFF.

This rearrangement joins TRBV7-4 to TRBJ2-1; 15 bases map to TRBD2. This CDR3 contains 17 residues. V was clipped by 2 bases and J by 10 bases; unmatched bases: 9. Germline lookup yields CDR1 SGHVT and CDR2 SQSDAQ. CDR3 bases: TGTGCCAGCAGCTTACCGACCGGGACTAGCGGGGGGACGGAGCAGTTCTTC. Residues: CASSLPTGTSGGTEQFF.

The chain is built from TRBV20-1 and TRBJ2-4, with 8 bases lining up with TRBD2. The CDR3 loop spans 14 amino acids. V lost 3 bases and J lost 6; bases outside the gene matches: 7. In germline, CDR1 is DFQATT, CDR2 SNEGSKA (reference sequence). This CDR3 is CSASGGGGLNIQYF. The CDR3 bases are TGCAGTGCTAGCGGGGGGGGAGGCTTAAACATTCAGTACTTC.

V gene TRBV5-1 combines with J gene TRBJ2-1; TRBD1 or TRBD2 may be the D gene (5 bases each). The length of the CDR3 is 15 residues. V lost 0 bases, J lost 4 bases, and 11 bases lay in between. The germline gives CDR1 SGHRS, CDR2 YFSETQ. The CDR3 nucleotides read TGCGCCAGCAGCTTGGTCGGGACGGATTACAATGAGCAGTTCTTC. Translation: CASSLVGTDYNEQFF.

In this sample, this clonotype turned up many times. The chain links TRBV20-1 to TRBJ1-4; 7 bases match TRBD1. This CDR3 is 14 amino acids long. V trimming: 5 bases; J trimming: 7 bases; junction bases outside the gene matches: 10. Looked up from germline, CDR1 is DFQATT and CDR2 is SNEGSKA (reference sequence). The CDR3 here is CSAWGGQTTEKLFF. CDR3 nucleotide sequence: TGCAGTGCTTGGGGGGGACAGACCACTGAAAAACTGTTTTTT.

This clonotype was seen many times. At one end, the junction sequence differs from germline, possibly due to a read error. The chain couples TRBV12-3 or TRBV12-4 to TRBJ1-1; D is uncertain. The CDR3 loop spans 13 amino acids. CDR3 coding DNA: TGCGCCAGCAGCCTACAGCTGAACACTGAAGCTTTCTTT. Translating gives CASSLQLNTEAFF.

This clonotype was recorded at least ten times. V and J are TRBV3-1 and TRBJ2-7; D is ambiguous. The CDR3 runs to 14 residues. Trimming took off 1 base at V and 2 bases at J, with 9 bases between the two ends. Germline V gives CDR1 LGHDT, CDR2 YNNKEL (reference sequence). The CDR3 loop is CASSQVPDPYEQYF. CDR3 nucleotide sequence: TGTGCCAGCAGCCAAGTACCCGACCCCTACGAGCAGTACTTC.

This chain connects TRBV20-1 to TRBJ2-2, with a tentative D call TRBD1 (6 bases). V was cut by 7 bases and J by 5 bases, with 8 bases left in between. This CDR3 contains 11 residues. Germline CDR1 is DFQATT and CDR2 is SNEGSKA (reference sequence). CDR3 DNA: TGCAGTGGGCAGGGGACCGGGGAGCTGTTTTTT. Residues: CSGQGTGELFF.